This T cell receptor beta chain was documented in a study of siplizumab effects on memory and regulatory T cells. Study-wide results and caveats: Roughly 80-97% of dividing CD4+ or CD8+ clones were without an attributable naive or memory phenotype.

The germline V gene encodes CDR1 KGHSH and CDR2 LQKENI. The CDR3 runs 15 residues. V lost 1 base, J lost 2 bases, and 10 bases lay in between. Worth noting for this clone: The antigen remains undetermined.

This table comes from immunoSEQ multiplex PCR, and its TCRdb copy is limited to in-frame clones, with some not included. The data show 85,000 to 90,000 clones, with 70% to 90% seen just once and 15% held by the top ten. The sequence derives from a human donor in good health. Specimen: CD4+ T cells sorted from blood. This chain uses TRBV18 with TRBJ2-3; D uncertain. The CDR3 loop reads CASSPLLWDTDTQYF. The CDR3 nucleotides are TGTGCCAGCTCACCACTACTATGGGACACAGATACGCAGTATTTT.